The 2 T cell receptor beta chains presented below share a single source sample, sequenced in a study of cytomegalovirus exposure and HLA in healthy donors. Primers for the PCR totalled 60 Vbeta and 13 Jbeta. Libraries were prepared by immunoSEQ multiplex PCR; TCRdb keeps only in-frame clonotypes and omits some of them. The table includes 150,000 to 200,000 clones, roughly 85% detected once. Sequenced: PBMCs. Receptor source: a woman aged 50 to 60 in good health and CMV-seronegative.

The chain carries TRBV7-8 and TRBJ1-1, with 11 bases identical to TRBD1. Unmatched junction bases numbered 7, after V lost 6 bases and J lost 7 bases. Germline V lookup: CDR1 SGHVS, CDR2 FQNEAQ. The CDR3 consists of 14 residues. The CDR3 bases are TGTGCCAGCAGTCAGGACAGGGGGCTAGGTGAAGCTTTCTTT. Translation: CASSQDRGLGEAFF.

The chain carries TRBV7-9 and TRBJ1-1, with D possibly matching TRBD1 (6 bases). This CDR3 has 14 amino acids. Germline V gives CDR1 SEHNR, CDR2 FQNEAQ (reference sequence). Trimming took 5 bases from V and 14 from J, leaving 24 bases between them. This CDR3 is CASSQYLGGEIIFF. The CDR3, as DNA: TGTGCCAGCAGCCAATACCTAGGGGGAGAAATTATCTTCTTT.